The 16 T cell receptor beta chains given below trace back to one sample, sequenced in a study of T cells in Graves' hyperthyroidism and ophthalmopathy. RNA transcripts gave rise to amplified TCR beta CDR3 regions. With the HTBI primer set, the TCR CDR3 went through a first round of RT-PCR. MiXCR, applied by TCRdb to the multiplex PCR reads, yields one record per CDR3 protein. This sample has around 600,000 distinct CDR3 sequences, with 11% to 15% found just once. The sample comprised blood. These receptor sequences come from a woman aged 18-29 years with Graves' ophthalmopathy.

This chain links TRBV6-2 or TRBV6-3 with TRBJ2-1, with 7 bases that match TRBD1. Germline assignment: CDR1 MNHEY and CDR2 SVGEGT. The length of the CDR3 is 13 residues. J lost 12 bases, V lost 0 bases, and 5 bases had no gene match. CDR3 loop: CASSYSAAGGQFF. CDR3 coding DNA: TGTGCCAGCAGTTACTCTGCCGCAGGGGGGCAGTTCTTC.

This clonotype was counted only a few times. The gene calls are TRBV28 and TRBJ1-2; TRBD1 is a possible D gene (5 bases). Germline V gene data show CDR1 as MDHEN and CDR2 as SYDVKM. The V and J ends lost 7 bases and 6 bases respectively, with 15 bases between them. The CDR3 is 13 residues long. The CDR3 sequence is CASNLGAGNGYTF. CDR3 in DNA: TGTGCCAGCAACCTCGGGGCAGGGAATGGCTACACCTTC.

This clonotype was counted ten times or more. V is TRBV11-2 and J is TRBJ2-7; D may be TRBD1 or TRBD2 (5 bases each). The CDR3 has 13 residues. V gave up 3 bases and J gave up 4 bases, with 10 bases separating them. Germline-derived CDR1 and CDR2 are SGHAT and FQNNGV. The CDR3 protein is CASSLGEGYEQYF. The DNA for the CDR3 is TGTGCCAGCAGCTTGGGCGAGGGGTACGAGCAGTACTTC.

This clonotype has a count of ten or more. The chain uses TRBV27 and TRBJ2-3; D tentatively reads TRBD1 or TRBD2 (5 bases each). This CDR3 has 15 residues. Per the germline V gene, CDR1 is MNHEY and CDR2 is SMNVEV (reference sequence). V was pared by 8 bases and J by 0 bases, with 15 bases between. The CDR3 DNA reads TGTGCCAGCCAAAAGGGGAGAAGGAGCACAGATACGCAGTATTTT. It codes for CASQKGRRSTDTQYF.

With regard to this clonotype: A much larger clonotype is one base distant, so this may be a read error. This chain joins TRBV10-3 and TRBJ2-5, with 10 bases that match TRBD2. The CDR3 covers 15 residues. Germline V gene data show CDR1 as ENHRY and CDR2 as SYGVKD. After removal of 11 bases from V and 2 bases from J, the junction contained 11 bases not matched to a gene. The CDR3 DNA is TGTGCCTGTCGCCCTAGCGGGAGAGGTCAAGAGACCCAGTACTTC. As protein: CACRPSGRGQETQYF.

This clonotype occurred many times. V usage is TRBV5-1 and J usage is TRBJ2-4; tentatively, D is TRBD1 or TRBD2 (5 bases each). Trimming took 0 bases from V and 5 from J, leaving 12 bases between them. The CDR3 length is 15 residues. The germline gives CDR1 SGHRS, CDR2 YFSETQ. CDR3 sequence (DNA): TGCGCCAGCAGCTTGGGAAACCCGGGACAAAACATTCAGTACTTC. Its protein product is CASSLGNPGQNIQYF.

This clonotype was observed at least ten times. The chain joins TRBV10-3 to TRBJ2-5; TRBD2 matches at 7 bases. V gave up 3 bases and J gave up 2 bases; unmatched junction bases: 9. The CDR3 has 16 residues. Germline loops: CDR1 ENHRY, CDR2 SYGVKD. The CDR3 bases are TGTGCCATCAGTGAAACTTTGGGGGAGGGGCAAGAGACCCAGTACTTC. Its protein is CAISETLGEGQETQYF.

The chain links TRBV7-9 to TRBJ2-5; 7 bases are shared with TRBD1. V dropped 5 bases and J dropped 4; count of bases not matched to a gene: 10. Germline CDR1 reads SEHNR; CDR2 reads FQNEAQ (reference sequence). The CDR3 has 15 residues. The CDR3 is CASSANRGWSETQYF. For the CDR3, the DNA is TGTGCCAGCAGCGCCAACAGGGGATGGTCAGAGACCCAGTACTTC.

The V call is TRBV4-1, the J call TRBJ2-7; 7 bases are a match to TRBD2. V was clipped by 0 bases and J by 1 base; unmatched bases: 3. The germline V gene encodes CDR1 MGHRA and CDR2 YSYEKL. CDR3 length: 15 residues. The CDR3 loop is CASSQDGGGSYEQYF. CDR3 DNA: TGCGCCAGCAGCCAAGATGGCGGGGGATCCTACGAGCAGTACTTC.

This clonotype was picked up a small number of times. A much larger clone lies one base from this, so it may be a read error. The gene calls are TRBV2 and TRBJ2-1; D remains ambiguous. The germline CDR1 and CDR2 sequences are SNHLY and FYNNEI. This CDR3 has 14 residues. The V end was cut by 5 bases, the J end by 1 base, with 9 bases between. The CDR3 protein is CASSREFSYNEQFF. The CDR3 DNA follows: TGTGCCAGCAGTCGCGAGTTTTCCTACAATGAGCAGTTCTTC.

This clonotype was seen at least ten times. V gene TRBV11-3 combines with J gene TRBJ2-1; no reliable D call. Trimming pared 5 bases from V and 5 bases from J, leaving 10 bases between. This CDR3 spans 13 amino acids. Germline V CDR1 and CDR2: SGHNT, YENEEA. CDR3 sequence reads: CASSQLSDNEQFF. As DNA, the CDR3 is TGTGCCAGCAGCCAATTGTCGGACAATGAGCAGTTCTTC.

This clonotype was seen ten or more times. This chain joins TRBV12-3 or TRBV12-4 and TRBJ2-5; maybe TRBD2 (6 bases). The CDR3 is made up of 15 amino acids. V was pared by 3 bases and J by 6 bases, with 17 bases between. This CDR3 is CASSFGRGRKKTQYF. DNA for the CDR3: TGTGCCAGCAGTTTCGGCCGGGGGAGGAAAAAGACCCAGTACTTC.

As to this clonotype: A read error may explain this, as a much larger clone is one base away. This CDR3 is CSVVEGHGDWDTEAFF. CDR3 in DNA: TGCAGCGTTGTGGAGGGACACGGTGATTGGGACACTGAAGCTTTCTTT. The chain links TRBV29-1 to TRBJ1-1; D may be TRBD1 (6 bases). Germline V gene data show CDR1 as SQVTM and CDR2 as ANQGSEA. The V gene lost 4 bases and the J gene lost 3 bases, with 21 bases spanning the gap. The CDR3 loop spans 16 amino acids. Looking up the rest from reference TRBV29-1 and TRBJ1-1 gives the full variable domain: SAVISQKPSRDICQRGTSLTIQCQVDSQVTMMFWYRQQPGQSLTLIATANQGSEATYESGFVIDKFPISRPNLTFSTLTVSNMSPEDSSIYLCSVVEGHGDWDTEAFFGQGTRLTVV.

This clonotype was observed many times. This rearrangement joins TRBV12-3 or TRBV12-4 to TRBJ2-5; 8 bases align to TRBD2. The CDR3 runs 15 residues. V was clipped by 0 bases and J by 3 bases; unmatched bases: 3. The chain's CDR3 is CASSLAGLGEETQYF. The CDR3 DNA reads TGTGCCAGCAGTTTAGCGGGACTAGGGGAAGAGACCCAGTACTTC.

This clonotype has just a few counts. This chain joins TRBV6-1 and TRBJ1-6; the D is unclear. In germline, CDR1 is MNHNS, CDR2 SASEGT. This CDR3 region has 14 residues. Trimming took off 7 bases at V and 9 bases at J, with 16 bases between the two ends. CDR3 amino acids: CASNQDGVGSPLHF. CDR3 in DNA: TGTGCCAGCAACCAAGACGGAGTAGGTTCACCCCTCCACTTT.

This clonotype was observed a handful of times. The CDR3 is CASGLSLAGVGGTGELFF. CDR3 DNA: TGTGCTAGTGGTTTGAGTCTAGCGGGAGTCGGGGGGACCGGGGAGCTGTTTTTT. The chain has TRBV12-5 and TRBJ2-2, with 10 bases fitting TRBD2. The CDR3 consists of 18 residues. J was trimmed by 5 bases and V by 2 bases; bases with no gene match: 11. Germline values: CDR1 LGHNT, CDR2 FRNRAP.